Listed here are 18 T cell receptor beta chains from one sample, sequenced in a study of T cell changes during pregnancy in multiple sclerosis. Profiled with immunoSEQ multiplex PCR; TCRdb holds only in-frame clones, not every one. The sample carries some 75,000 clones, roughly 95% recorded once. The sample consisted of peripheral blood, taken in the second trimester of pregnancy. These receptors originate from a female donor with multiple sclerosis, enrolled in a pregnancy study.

The CDR3 region is CSARVGTGGDYGYTF. In DNA form, the CDR3 reads TGCAGCGCTCGGGTCGGGACAGGGGGTGACTATGGCTACACCTTC. The chain employs TRBV29-1 and TRBJ1-2, with 11 positions matching TRBD1. The ends lost 7 bases at V and 3 bases at J; junction bases unmatched: 10. Germline CDR1 reads SQVTM; CDR2 reads ANQGSEA. This CDR3 has 15 residues.

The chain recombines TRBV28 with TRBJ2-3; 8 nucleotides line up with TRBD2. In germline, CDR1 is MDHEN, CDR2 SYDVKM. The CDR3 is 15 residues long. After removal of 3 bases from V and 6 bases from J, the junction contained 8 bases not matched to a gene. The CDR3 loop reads CASSLGGTSGDTQYF. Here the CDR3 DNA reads TGTGCCAGCAGTTTGGGTGGGACTAGTGGGGATACGCAGTATTTT.

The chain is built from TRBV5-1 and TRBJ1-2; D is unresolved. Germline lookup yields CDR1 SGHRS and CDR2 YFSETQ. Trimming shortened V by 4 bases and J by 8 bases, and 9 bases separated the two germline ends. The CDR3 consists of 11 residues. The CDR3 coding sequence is TGCGCCAGCAGCGAGGGTAGAGGCTACACCTTC. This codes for CASSEGRGYTF.

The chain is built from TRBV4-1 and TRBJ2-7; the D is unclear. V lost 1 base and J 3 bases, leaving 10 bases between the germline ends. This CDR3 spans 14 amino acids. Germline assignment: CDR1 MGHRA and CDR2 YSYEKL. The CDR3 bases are TGCGCCAGCAGCCAAGGCCAGAATCTCTACGAGCAGTACTTC. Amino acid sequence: CASSQGQNLYEQYF.

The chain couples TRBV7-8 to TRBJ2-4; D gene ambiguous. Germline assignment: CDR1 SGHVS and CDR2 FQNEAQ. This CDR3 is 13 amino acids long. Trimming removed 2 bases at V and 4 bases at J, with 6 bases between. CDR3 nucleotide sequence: TGTGCCAGCAGCTTATCGCGGAAAAACATTCAGTACTTC. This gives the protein CASSLSRKNIQYF.

CDR3 sequence reads: CASGLYRAEAFF. The CDR3 DNA follows: TGTGCTAGTGGTTTGTACAGGGCTGAAGCTTTCTTT. The genes are TRBV12-5 and TRBJ1-1, with D perhaps matching TRBD1 (6 bases). In germline, CDR1 is LGHNT, CDR2 FRNRAP. The CDR3 is made up of 12 amino acids. V lost 2 bases to trimming and J lost 6 bases, with 7 bases between them.

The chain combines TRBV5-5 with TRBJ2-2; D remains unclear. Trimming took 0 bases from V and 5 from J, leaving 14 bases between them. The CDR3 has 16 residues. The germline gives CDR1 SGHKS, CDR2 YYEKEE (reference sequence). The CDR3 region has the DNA TGTGCCAGCAGCTTGGAAAACACCCATTGGACCGGGGAGCTGTTTTTT. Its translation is CASSLENTHWTGELFF.

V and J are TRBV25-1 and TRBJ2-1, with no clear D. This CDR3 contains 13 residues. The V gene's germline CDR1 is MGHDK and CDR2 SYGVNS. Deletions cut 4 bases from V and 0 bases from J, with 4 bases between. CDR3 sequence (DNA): TGTGCCAGCAGTGCCAGCTCCTACAATGAGCAGTTCTTC. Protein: CASSASSYNEQFF.

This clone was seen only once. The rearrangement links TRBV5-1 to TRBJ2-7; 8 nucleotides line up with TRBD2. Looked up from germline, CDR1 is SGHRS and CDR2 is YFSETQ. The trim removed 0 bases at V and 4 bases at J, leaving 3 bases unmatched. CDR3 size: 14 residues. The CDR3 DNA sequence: TGCGCCAGCAGCTTGGGAGCGGGAGAATACGAGCAGTACTTC. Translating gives CASSLGAGEYEQYF. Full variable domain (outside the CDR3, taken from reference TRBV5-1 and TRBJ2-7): KAGVTQTPRYLIKTRGQQVTLSCSPISGHRSVSWYQQTPGQGLQFLFEYFSETQRNKGNFPGRFSGRQFSNSRSEMNVSTLELGDSALYLCASSLGAGEYEQYFGPGTRLTVT.

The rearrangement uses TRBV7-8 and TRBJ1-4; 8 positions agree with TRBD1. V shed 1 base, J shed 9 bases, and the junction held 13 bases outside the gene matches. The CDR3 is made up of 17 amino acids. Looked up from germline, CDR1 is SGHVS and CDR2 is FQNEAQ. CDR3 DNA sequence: TGTGCCAGCAGCTTAGAGCGTTGGAGACAGGGGCTCCAAAAACTGTTTTTT. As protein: CASSLERWRQGLQKLFF.

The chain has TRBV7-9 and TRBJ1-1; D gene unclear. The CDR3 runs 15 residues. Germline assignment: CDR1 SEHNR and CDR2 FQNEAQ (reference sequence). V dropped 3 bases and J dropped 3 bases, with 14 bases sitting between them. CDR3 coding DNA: TGTGCCAGCAGCTTGGGCCCGCGGGGAGACACTGAAGCTTTCTTT. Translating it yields CASSLGPRGDTEAFF.

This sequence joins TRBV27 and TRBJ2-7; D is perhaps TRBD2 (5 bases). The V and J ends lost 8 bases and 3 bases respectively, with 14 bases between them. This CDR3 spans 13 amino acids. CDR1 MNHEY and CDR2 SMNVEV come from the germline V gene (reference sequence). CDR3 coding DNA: TGTGCCAGCGCAACTAGTTTTATCTACGAGCAGTACTTC. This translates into CASATSFIYEQYF.

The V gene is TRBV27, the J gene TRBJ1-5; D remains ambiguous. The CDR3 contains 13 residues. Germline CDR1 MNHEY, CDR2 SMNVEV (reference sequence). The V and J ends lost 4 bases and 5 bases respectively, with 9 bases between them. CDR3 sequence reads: CASSSGLHQPQHF. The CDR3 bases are TGTGCCAGCAGTTCAGGCCTCCATCAGCCCCAGCATTTT.

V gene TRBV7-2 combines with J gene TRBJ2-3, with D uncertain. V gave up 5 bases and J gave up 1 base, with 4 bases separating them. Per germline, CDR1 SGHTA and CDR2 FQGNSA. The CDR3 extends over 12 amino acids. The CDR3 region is CASSPGTDTQYF. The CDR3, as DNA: TGTGCCAGCAGCCCGGGCACAGATACGCAGTATTTT.

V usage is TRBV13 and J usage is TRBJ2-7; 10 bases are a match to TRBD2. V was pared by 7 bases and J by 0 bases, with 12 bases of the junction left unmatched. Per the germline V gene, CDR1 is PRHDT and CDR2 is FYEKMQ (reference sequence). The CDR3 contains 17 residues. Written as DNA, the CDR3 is TGTGCCAGCACCCTACGTAGCGGGAGGCTAAGCTCCTACGAGCAGTACTTC. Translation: CASTLRSGRLSSYEQYF.

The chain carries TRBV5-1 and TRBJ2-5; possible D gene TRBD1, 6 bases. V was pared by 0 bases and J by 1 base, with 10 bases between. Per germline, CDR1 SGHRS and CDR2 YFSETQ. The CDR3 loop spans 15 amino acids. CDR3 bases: TGCGCCAGCAGCTTGGCAAGACAGGCCCAAGAGACCCAGTACTTC. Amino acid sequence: CASSLARQAQETQYF.

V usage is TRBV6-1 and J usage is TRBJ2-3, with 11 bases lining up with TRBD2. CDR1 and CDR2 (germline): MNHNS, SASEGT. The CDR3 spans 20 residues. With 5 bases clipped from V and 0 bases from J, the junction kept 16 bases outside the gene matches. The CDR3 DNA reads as TGTGCCAGCAGTCAAGACCCCCAGACTAGCGGGGTCGCTAGCACAGATACGCAGTATTTT. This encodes CASSQDPQTSGVASTDTQYF.

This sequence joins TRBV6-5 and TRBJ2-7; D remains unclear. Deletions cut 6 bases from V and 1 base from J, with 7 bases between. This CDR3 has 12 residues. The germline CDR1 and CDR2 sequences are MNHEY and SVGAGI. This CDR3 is CASRTQSYEQYF. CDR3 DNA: TGTGCCAGCAGGACTCAATCCTACGAGCAGTACTTC.